The clone carrying this TCR beta chain was detected a few times. Its antigen is not known. The TCR beta libraries were generated through quantitative 5'-RACE incorporating molecular barcodes. TCRdb analysed the 5' RACE reads with MiXCR anew, one entry per CDR3 protein. The table records about 500,000 distinct CDR3 sequences, about 5% of them present only once. V lost 0 bases and J lost 5, with 5 bases in between. The CDR3 length is 13 residues. CDR1 is LGHNA, CDR2 YSLEER, per germline. The data are from a study of CD8 T cells in ankylosing spondylitis. Study-wide results and limits: A motif of under 10 highly homologous TCR beta variants was seen as apparently characteristic of ankylosing spondylitis blood. In ankylosing spondylitis patients, matched synovial fluid reportedly showed significant enrichment of disease-linked clones.

This clonotype originated in a male donor with ankylosing spondylitis. V gene TRBV4-3 combines with J gene TRBJ1-5; D gene unclear. The sequenced sample was blood, either unsorted or a sorted T cell fraction (not recorded which). Here the CDR3 DNA reads TGCGCCAGCAGCCAAGAGGAAGATCAGCCCCAGCATTTT. Translated: CASSQEEDQPQHF.